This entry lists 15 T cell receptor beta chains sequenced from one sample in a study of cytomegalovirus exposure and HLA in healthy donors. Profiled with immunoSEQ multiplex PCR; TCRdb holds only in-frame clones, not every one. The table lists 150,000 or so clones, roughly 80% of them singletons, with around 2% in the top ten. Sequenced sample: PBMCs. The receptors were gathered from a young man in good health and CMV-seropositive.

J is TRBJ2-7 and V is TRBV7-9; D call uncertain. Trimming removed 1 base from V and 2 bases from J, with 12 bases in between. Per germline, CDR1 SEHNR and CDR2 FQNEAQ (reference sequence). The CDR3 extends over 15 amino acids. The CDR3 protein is CASSLDGGTTYEQYF. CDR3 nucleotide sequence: TGTGCCAGCAGCTTAGATGGCGGAACGACCTACGAGCAGTACTTC. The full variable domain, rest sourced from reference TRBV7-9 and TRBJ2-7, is DTGVSQNPRHKITKRGQNVTFRCDPISEHNRLYWYRQTLGQGPEFLTYFQNEAQLEKSRLLSDRFSAERPKGSFSTLEIQRTEQGDSAMYLCASSLDGGTTYEQYFGPGTRLTVT.

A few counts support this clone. The CDR3 DNA reads as TGTGCCATCAGCCCGAACAGGGACGAGCAGTACTTC. It codes for CAISPNRDEQYF. The rearrangement links TRBV10-3 to TRBJ2-7, with D perhaps TRBD1 (6 bases). The CDR3 spans 12 residues. From germline, CDR1 is ENHRY and CDR2 SYGVKD. Trimming cost V 6 bases and J 5 bases, with 11 bases left between them.

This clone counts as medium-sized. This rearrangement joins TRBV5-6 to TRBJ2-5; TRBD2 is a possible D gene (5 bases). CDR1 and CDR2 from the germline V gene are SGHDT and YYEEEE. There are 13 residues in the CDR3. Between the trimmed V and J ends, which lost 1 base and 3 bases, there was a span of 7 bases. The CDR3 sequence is CASSLFGKETQYF. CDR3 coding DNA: TGTGCCAGCAGCTTGTTCGGGAAAGAGACCCAGTACTTC.

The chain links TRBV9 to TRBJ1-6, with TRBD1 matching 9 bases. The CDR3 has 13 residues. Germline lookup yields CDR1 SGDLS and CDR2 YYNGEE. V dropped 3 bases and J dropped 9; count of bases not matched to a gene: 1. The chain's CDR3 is CASSAGQGSPLHF. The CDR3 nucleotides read TGTGCCAGCAGCGCGGGACAGGGTTCACCCCTCCACTTT.

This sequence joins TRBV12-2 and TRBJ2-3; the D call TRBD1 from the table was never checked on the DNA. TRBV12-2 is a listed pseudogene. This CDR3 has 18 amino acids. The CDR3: CASRPRDRDFPSTDTQYF. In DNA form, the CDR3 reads TGTGCAAGTCGCCCGCGGGACAGAGATTTTCCTAGCACAGATACGCAGTATTTT.

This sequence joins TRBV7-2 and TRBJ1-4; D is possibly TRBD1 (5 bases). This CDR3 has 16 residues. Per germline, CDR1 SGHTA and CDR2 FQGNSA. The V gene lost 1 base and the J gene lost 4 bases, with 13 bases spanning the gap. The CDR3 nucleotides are TGTGCCAGCAGCTTAGGGGTCGGGGGTAATAATGAAAAACTGTTTTTT. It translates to CASSLGVGGNNEKLFF.

Here the CDR3 DNA reads TGTGCCAGCAGCGTAGAAGTAGAAGATACGCAGTATTTT. Encoded protein: CASSVEVEDTQYF. V usage is TRBV9 and J usage is TRBJ2-3; D gene ambiguous. The V end was cut by 0 bases, the J end by 5 bases, with 7 bases between. This CDR3 spans 13 amino acids. The germline V gene has CDR1 SGDLS and CDR2 YYNGEE.

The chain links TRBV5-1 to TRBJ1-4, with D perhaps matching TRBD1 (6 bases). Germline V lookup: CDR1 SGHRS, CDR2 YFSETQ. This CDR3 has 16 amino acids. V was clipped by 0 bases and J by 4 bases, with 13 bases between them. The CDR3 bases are TGCGCCAGCAGCTTGGCCCCAGGGGCTTTTAATGAAAAACTGTTTTTT. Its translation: CASSLAPGAFNEKLFF.

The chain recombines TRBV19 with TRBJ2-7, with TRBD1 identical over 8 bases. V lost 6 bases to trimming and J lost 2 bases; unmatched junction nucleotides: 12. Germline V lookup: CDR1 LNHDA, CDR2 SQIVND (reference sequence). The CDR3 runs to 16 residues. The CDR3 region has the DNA TGTGCCAGTAGGGACCCATTACAGGGGGAAGCCTACGAGCAGTACTTC. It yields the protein CASRDPLQGEAYEQYF.

CDR3: CASSHGSGGIQETQYF. For the CDR3, the DNA is TGTGCCAGCAGCCACGGTAGCGGGGGCATCCAAGAGACCCAGTACTTC. V gene TRBV14 combines with J gene TRBJ2-5; TRBD2 aligns across 9 bases. V lost 3 bases to trimming and J lost 1 base; unmatched junction nucleotides: 6. Germline V gives CDR1 SGHDN, CDR2 FVKESK. The CDR3 length is 16 residues.

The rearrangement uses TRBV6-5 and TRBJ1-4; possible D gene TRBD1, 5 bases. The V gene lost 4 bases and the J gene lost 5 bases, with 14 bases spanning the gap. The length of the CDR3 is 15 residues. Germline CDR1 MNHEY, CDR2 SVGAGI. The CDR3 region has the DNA TGTGCCAGCAGTTCTCGAGGGGCGGGGAATGAAAAACTGTTTTTT. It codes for CASSSRGAGNEKLFF.

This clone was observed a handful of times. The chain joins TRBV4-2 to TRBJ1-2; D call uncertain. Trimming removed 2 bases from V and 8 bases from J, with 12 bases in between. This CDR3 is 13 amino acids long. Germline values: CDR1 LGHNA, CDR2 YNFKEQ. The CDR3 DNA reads TGTGCCAGCAGCCAAATGGCGATGGAGGGCTACACCTTC. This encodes CASSQMAMEGYTF.

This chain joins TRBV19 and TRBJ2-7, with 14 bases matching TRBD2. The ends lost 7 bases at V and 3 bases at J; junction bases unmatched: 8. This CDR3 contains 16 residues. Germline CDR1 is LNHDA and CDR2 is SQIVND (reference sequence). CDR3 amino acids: CASTPTSGGALYEQYF. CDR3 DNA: TGTGCCAGTACCCCGACTAGCGGGGGGGCGCTCTACGAGCAGTACTTC.

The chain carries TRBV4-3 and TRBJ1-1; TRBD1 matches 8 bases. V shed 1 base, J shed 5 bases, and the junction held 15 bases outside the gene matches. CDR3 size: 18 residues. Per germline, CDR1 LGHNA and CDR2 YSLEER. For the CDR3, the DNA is TGCGCCAGCAGCCAAGTGTCCCTTACGGGGACAGGCGGGACTGAAGCTTTCTTT. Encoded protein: CASSQVSLTGTGGTEAFF.

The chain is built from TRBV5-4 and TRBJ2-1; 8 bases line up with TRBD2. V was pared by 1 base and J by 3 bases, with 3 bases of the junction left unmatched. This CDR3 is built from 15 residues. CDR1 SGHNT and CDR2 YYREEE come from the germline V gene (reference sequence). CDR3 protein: CASSLSLAGYNEQFF. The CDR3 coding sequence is TGTGCCAGCAGCTTGTCGCTAGCGGGCTACAATGAGCAGTTCTTC.